This T cell receptor beta chain emerged from a study of blood T cell repertoires in COVID-19. Study-level background: From the United States, Italy and Spain came samples of acute and convalescent COVID-19. The analysed material was cDNA or gDNA that came from T cells, B-cell-depleted T cells, or PBMCs.

This clone appeared a single time. In the study's own analysis: Quantification of nucleated cells was approximated via reference gene primer amplification. Some clones are missing from TCRdb's copy, which holds only in-frame ones; the method was immunoSEQ multiplex PCR. The DNA was the basis for D and trimming; V, J and clone size are from that table. The sample lists around 94,000 clones, roughly 80% seen once, with 15% to 20% in the top ten. This CDR3 has 14 residues. The V segment lost 4 bases and the J segment 8 bases; nucleotides outside the gene matches: 8. Germline V lookup: CDR1 SGHTA, CDR2 FQGTGA.

Sequenced material: peripheral blood. This TCR was sampled from a human donor in a cohort sampled during active COVID-19. The chain links TRBV7-3 to TRBJ2-3, with 8 bases fitting TRBD1. CDR3 sequence (DNA): TGTGCCAGCAGCTCACGACAGGGGAAGGCTACGCAGTATTTT. It codes for CASSSRQGKATQYF.